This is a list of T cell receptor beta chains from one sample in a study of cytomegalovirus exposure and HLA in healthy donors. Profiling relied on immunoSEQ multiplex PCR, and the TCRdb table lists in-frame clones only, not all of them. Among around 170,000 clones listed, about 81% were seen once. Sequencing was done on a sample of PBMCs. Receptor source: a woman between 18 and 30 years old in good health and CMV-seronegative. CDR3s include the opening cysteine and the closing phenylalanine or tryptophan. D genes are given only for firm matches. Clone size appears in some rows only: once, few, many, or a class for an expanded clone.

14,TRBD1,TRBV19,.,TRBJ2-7,TGTGCCAGTAGTCCGACAGGGGAGCCCTACGAGCAGTACTTC,CASSPTGEPYEQYF
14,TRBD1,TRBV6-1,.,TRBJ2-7,TGTGCCAGCAAGGAAGGGACAGGGGACTACGAGCAGTACTTC,CASKEGTGDYEQYF
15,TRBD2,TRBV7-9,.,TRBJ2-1,TGTGCCAGCAGCTTAGTATCACTAGCGGGTGGTGAGCAGTTCTTC,CASSLVSLAGGEQFF
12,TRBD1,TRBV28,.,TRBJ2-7,TGTGCCAGCAGTTTGACAGGGGAAGAGCAGTACTTC,CASSLTGEEQYF
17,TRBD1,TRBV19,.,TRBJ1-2,TGTGCCAGTAGAATTCGAACAGGGGGTCTTTCGTCGGGTGGCTACACCTTC,CASRIRTGGLSSGGYTF
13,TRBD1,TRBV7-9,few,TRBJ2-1,TGTGCCAGCAGCTCAGGGGGACGCGGTGAGCAGTTCTTC,CASSSGGRGEQFF
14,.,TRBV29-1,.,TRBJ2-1,TGCAGCGTCAGGGTTTTGGCTCTCCTGAATGAGCAGTTCTTC,CSVRVLALLNEQFF
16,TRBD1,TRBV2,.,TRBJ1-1,TGTGCCAGCAGCTTAGGACAGGGAAGGAAGAACACTGAAGCTTTCTTT,CASSLGQGRKNTEAFF
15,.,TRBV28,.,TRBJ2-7,TGTGCCAGCAGTTTATTTTTGGTAGTTGCCTACGAGCAGTACTTC,CASSLFLVVAYEQYF
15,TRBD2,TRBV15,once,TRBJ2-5,TGTGCCACCAGCAGAGAAAGAGCGGGAGCGGAGACCCAGTACTTC,CATSRERAGAETQYF
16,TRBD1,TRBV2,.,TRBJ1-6,TGTGCCAGCAGTACCCGAGGGGGCTGGGATAATTCACCCCTCCACTTT,CASSTRGGWDNSPLHF
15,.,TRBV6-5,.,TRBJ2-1,TGTGCCAGCAGCCTAGCGCTCTGGGGGGACAATGAGCAGTTCTTC,CASSLALWGDNEQFF
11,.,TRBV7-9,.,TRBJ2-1,TGTGCCGCCGGGCGAGGGAATGAGCAGTTCTTC,CAAGRGNEQFF
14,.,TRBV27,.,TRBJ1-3,TGTGCCAGCAGTTCCAGGGTTGGAGGAAACACCATATATTTT,CASSSRVGGNTIYF
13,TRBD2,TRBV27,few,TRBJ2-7,TGTGCCAGCAGTTACGGGAGGGCCTACGAGCAGTACTTC,CASSYGRAYEQYF
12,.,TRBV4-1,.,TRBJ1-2,TGCGCCAGCAGCCAAGATACGGATGGCTACACCTTC,CASSQDTDGYTF
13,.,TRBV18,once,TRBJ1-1,TGTGCCAGCTCAGAAGGGGCTAACACTGAAGCTTTCTTT,CASSEGANTEAFF
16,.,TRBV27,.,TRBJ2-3,TGTGCCAGCAGTTTATTTCCCTACCCTAGCACAGATACGCAGTATTTT,CASSLFPYPSTDTQYF
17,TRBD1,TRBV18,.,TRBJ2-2,TGTGCCAGCTCACCGCCCGGGACAGGGAGTGTAGCCGGGGAGCTGTTTTTT,CASSPPGTGSVAGELFF
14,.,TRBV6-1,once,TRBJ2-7,TGTGCCAACAGTGCGGGGGACAGGAACTACGAGCAGTACTTC,CANSAGDRNYEQYF
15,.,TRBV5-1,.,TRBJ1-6,TGCGCCAGCAGCCCCCAGACAGACTATAATTCACCCCTCCACTTT,CASSPQTDYNSPLHF
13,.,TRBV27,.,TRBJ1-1,TGTGCCAGCTCCCCCCGGAGTCATCGAGGAGCTTTCTTT,CASSPRSHRGAFF
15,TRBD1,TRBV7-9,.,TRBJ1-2,TGTGCCAGCAGCCCGCGGGACAGGGATAAGGATGGCTACACCTTC,CASSPRDRDKDGYTF
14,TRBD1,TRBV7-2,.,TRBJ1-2,TGTGCCAGCAGCTTATGGACAGGGGCCTATGGCTACACCTTC,CASSLWTGAYGYTF
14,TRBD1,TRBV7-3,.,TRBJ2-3,TGTGCCAGCAGCTCCGGACAGGGCACAGATACGCAGTATTTT,CASSSGQGTDTQYF
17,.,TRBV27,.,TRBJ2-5,TGTGCCAGCAGTCCGTTGATTTCCCCAGGGGACCAAGAGACCCAGTACTTC,CASSPLISPGDQETQYF
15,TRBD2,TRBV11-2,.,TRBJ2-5,TGTGCCAGCAGCCCCCAAACTAGCGGGAGAGAGACCCAGTACTTC,CASSPQTSGRETQYF
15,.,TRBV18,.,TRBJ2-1,TGTGCCAGCTCACCTCCGTCCCTAGTGAGCGATGAGCAGTTCTTC,CASSPPSLVSDEQFF
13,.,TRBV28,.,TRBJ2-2,TGTGCCAGCAGTCCCATTAACACCGGGGAGCTGTTTTTT,CASSPINTGELFF
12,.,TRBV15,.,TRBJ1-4,TGTGCCACCAGCAGGCTAAATGAAAAACTGTTTTTT,CATSRLNEKLFF
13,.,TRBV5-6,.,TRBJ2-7,TGTGCCAGCAGCTCCCAGGGCCCCACCGAGCAGTACTTC,CASSSQGPTEQYF
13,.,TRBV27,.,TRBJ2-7,TGTGCCAGCACGAAACAGGGTACGGCCGAGCAGTACTTC,CASTKQGTAEQYF
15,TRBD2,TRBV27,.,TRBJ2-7,TGTGCCAGCAGTTTATCCTGGACTAGCAACTACGAGCAGTACTTC,CASSLSWTSNYEQYF
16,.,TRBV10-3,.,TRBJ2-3,TGTGCCATCAGTGGAGGAATAGCGCCTGGCACAGATACGCAGTATTTT,CAISGGIAPGTDTQYF
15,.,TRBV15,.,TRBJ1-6,TGTGCCACCAGCAGAGATCGAGGGACTGATTCACCCCTCCACTTT,CATSRDRGTDSPLHF
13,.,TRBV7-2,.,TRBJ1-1,TGTGCCAGCAGCCCTAACAGGAACACTGAAGCTTTCTTT,CASSPNRNTEAFF
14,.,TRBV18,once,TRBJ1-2,TGTGCCAGCTCACCCGGATACAGGGACTATGGCTACACCTTC,CASSPGYRDYGYTF
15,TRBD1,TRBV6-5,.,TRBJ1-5,TGTGCCAGCAGTTACGGGACAGACAATAATCAGCCCCAGCATTTT,CASSYGTDNNQPQHF
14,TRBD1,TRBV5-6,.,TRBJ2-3,TGTGCCAGCGGTCAACAGGGGGCCTTAGATACGCAGTATTTT,CASGQQGALDTQYF
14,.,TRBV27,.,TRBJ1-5,TGTGCCAGCAGAAGGCAGGGGCTGTTTCAGCCCCAGCATTTT,CASRRQGLFQPQHF
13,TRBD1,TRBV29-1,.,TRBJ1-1,TGCAGCGTTGAGGGACAGATGAACACTGAAGCTTTCTTT,CSVEGQMNTEAFF
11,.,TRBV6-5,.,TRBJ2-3,TGTGCCAGCAGTCATACAGATACGCAGTATTTT,CASSHTDTQYF
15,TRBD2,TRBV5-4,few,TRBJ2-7,TGTGCCAGCAGAAGCGGGAGGGCCGGGCAAAGCGAGCAGTACTTC,CASRSGRAGQSEQYF
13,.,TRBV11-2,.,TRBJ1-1,TGTGCCAGCAGCCAACAGATGAACACTGAAGCTTTCTTT,CASSQQMNTEAFF